This T cell receptor (beta chain) was captured by sequencing in a study of T cells in Graves' hyperthyroidism and ophthalmopathy. Study-wide context: At initial diagnosis, before any treatment had begun, peripheral blood was obtained.

The CDR3 length is 17 residues. The ends lost 2 bases at V and 5 bases at J; junction bases unmatched: 9. Germline CDR1 and CDR2: KGHDR and SFDVKD. The TCR beta CDR3 regions underwent amplification using RNA transcripts as the source. Initially, a first-round RT-PCR of the TCR CDR3 employed the HTBI primer set. TCRdb itself ran the multiplex PCR reads through MiXCR, one entry per CDR3 protein. The table shows roughly 380,000 distinct CDR3 sequences, with approximately 13% occurring only once. A few counts support this clonotype. The antigen remains unidentified. Recently diagnosed hyperthyroidism of less than 2 months' duration affected patients aged 18 to 65. Not enrolled were patients with uncontrolled infection, other autoimmune disease, pregnancy or lactation. Broader study findings: Ophthalmopathy was identified by the model a median about 6.4 months ahead of onset.

V usage is TRBV24-1 and J usage is TRBJ2-5; 11 bases align to TRBD1. The TCR sequence derives from a woman aged 60-75 years with Graves' hyperthyroidism. The sequenced material came from blood. CDR3 sequence reads: CATSDSSPRDRGETQYF. Here the CDR3 DNA reads TGTGCCACCAGTGATTCTTCACCAAGGGACAGGGGGGAGACCCAGTACTTC.